Listed here are 23 T cell receptor beta chains from one sample, sequenced in a study of shared clonotypes between healthy human individuals. TCRdb keeps only in-frame clones here, not all; method: immunoSEQ multiplex PCR. The sample contains more than 400,000 clones, 78% of which appear only once. The specimen sequenced was PBMCs. The receptors stem from a woman aged 40-49 years in good health. Some clones in this sample may be carry-over from other donors' samples.

The chain joins TRBV5-4 to TRBJ2-2, with TRBD2 matching over 7 bases. Germline CDR1 is SGHNT and CDR2 is YYREEE (reference sequence). The CDR3 sequence is 15 residues long. Trimming at V came to 1 base and at J to 4 bases, leaving 4 bases not matched to a gene. The chain's CDR3 is CASSLSGIGTGELFF. CDR3 in DNA: TGTGCCAGCAGCTTGAGCGGGATTGGCACCGGGGAGCTGTTTTTT.

This clone was seen once. In nucleotides, the CDR3 is TGCGCCAGCAGCTTGGCCAGGGCGGCGGATGAAGCTTTCTTT. Amino acid sequence: CASSLARAADEAFF. J is TRBJ1-1 and V is TRBV5-1; perhaps TRBD1 as D (5 bases). With 0 bases removed from V and 7 bases from J, the gap between germline ends came to 13 bases. CDR1 SGHRS and CDR2 YFSETQ come from the germline V gene. The length of the CDR3 is 14 residues.

The V and J genes are TRBV4-2 and TRBJ2-2; D is ambiguous. Germline values: CDR1 LGHNA, CDR2 YNFKEQ. Trimming removed 0 bases at V and 11 bases at J, with 16 bases between. The CDR3 runs to 15 residues. The CDR3 nucleotides are TGTGCCAGCAGCCAAGATCGCCGGATACCCCGTGAGCTGTTTTTT. This translates into CASSQDRRIPRELFF.

This chain connects TRBV28 to TRBJ1-1; no clear D. The CDR3 is 12 residues long. The V end lost 0 bases, the J end lost 4 bases, and 3 bases lay between the germline ends. CDR1 MDHEN and CDR2 SYDVKM come from the germline V gene. In DNA, the CDR3 is TGTGCCAGCAGTTTATGGTCCACTGAAGCTTTCTTT. It translates to CASSLWSTEAFF.

V usage is TRBV7-9 and J usage is TRBJ2-1, with D maybe TRBD2 (5 bases). V was shortened by 11 bases and J by 6 bases, with 14 bases between the two germline ends. CDR1 and CDR2 from the germline V gene are SEHNR and FQNEAQ (reference sequence). The CDR3 extends over 12 amino acids. The CDR3 bases are TGTGCCGTCAGCGAGGGAGTCAATGAGCAGTTCTTC. Protein product: CAVSEGVNEQFF.

V is TRBV6-5 and J is TRBJ2-1; D is possibly TRBD2 (5 bases). The CDR3 length is 14 residues. Trimming cost V 6 bases and J 9 bases, with 18 bases left between them. Germline V CDR1 and CDR2: MNHEY, SVGAGI. The CDR3 is CASRQNFRDSEQFF. CDR3 DNA sequence: TGTGCCAGCAGGCAAAATTTCCGGGATTCTGAGCAGTTCTTC.

This clone was found a few times. The chain joins TRBV16 to TRBJ1-3, with D hard to call. There are 17 residues in the CDR3. The ends were cut back, 1 base at V and 3 bases at J, with 16 bases in the middle. Germline CDR1 KGHSY, CDR2 FQNENV. The chain's CDR3 is CASSQYHSQRHGNTIYF. CDR3 DNA: TGTGCCAGCAGCCAATATCACAGCCAAAGGCATGGAAACACCATATATTTT.

The chain couples TRBV27 to TRBJ2-5; 8 nucleotides align to TRBD2. Trimming removed 4 bases from V and 5 bases from J; junction bases left unmatched: 9. Germline V gene data show CDR1 as MNHEY and CDR2 as SMNVEV (reference sequence). This CDR3 has 15 residues. CDR3 region: CASSSPGGGFETQYF. As DNA, the CDR3 is TGTGCCAGCAGTTCCCCGGGGGGGGGATTTGAGACCCAGTACTTC.

The V call is TRBV18, the J call TRBJ2-5; D ambiguous. Looked up from germline, CDR1 is KGHSH and CDR2 is LQKENI. The CDR3 length is 14 residues. V was trimmed by 1 base and J by 2 bases, leaving 8 bases between them. The CDR3, as DNA: TGTGCCAGCTCACCACTCCATCGTCAAGAGACCCAGTACTTC. Translation gives CASSPLHRQETQYF.

This chain connects TRBV2 to TRBJ2-3; perhaps TRBD1 as D (5 bases). The CDR3 is 13 residues long. Germline CDR1 reads SNHLY; CDR2 reads FYNNEI. V shed 0 bases and J shed 14 bases, with 15 bases lying between them. In nucleotides, the CDR3 is TGTGCCAGCAGTGAAGCGAATGGGGCGATGGGGTATTTT. Protein: CASSEANGAMGYF.

This sequence joins TRBV28 and TRBJ2-7; 7 nucleotides line up with TRBD1. V lost 0 bases and J lost 0; bases outside the gene matches: 8. This CDR3 comprises 17 residues. The germline V gene encodes CDR1 MDHEN and CDR2 SYDVKM. The CDR3 nucleotides read TGTGCCAGCAGTTTATGGAAGGGACAGACGAGCTCCTACGAGCAGTACTTC. Its protein is CASSLWKGQTSSYEQYF.

The chain employs TRBV28 and TRBJ2-7; D might be TRBD2 (5 bases). CDR1 and CDR2 (germline): MDHEN, SYDVKM. This CDR3 comprises 14 residues. Trimming stripped 5 bases from V and 3 bases from J, with 14 bases between. DNA for the CDR3: TGTGCCAGCAGTCTCCCCGGGAACTACTACGAGCAGTACTTC. Encoded protein: CASSLPGNYYEQYF. The full variable domain, with the rest looked up from reference TRBV28 and TRBJ2-7, is DVKVTQSSRYLVKRTGEKVFLECVQDMDHENMFWYRQDPGLGLRLIYFSYDVKMKEKGDIPEGYSVSREKKERFSLILESASTNQTSMYLCASSLPGNYYEQYFGPGTRLTVT.

This chain connects TRBV30 to TRBJ2-1; 9 nucleotides match TRBD2. Germline assignment: CDR1 GTSNPN and CDR2 SVGIG (reference sequence). The CDR3 length is 14 residues. With 5 bases clipped from V and 4 bases from J, the junction kept 6 bases outside the gene matches. CDR3 DNA sequence: TGTGCCTGGGGGAAACTAGCGGGTTACAATGAGCAGTTCTTC. Translating gives CAWGKLAGYNEQFF.

With respect to this clone: A far larger clone is one base from this, pointing to a likely read error. The chain combines TRBV9 with TRBJ2-6; a weak D match, TRBD1 (5 bases). The CDR3 covers 17 residues. Per germline, CDR1 SGDLS and CDR2 YYNGEE. The CDR3 coding sequence is TGTGCCAGCAGCGTAGGTCACAATCCCTCTGGGGCCGACGTCCTGACTTTC. Translating gives CASSVGHNPSGADVLTF.

V and J are TRBV10-2 and TRBJ1-4; D is unresolved. Germline V gene lookup returns CDR1 WSHSY and CDR2 SAAADI. Trimming shortened V by 5 bases and J by 8 bases, and 12 bases separated the two germline ends. The CDR3 extends over 13 amino acids. The CDR3 sequence is CASSIRTREKLFF. DNA for the CDR3: TGCGCCAGCAGTATTCGGACCAGGGAAAAACTGTTTTTT.

There are many counts of this clone. The chain is built from TRBV11-1 and TRBJ2-7; 9 nucleotides match TRBD1. The germline V gene has CDR1 SGHAT and CDR2 FQDESV (reference sequence). The CDR3 is made up of 15 amino acids. J was trimmed by 5 bases and V by 1 base; bases with no gene match: 6. CDR3 DNA: TGTGCCAGCAGCTTAGGTCTCGGGACAGGGAACGAGCAGTACTTC. Translated: CASSLGLGTGNEQYF.

The chain is built from TRBV5-1 and TRBJ2-2; TRBD2 matches 8 bases. CDR1 is SGHRS and CDR2 is YFSETQ in the germline V gene. V gave up 4 bases and J gave up 4 bases; unmatched junction bases: 6. CDR3 length equals 15 residues. CDR3 sequence: CASSTTSVGTGELFF. The CDR3 coding sequence is TGCGCCAGCAGCACGACTAGCGTGGGCACCGGGGAGCTGTTTTTT.

In this sample, this clone turned up many times. V and J are TRBV30 and TRBJ2-7, with 8 bases fitting TRBD2. Germline CDR1 is GTSNPN and CDR2 is SVGIG (reference sequence). This CDR3 is 14 amino acids long. V shed 3 bases and J 2 bases; nucleotides not matched to a gene: 6. In nucleotides, the CDR3 is TGTGCCTGGAGGCGGGGGGTAAGCACCTACGAGCAGTACTTC. Its protein product is CAWRRGVSTYEQYF.

The chain uses TRBV29-1 and TRBJ1-2; TRBD1 matches at 9 bases. The V and J ends lost 6 bases and 3 bases, in that order; junction bases with no gene match: 2. CDR1 and CDR2 (germline): SQVTM, ANQGSEA. This CDR3 spans 12 amino acids. The CDR3 here is CSVGQGDYGYTF. DNA of the CDR3: TGCAGCGTGGGACAGGGAGACTATGGCTACACCTTC.

The chain joins TRBV6-1 to TRBJ2-2; tentative D call: TRBD2 (5 bases). This CDR3 region has 14 residues. The V end was cut by 8 bases, the J end by 0 bases, with 10 bases between. CDR1 and CDR2 from the germline V gene are MNHNS and SASEGT. CDR3 nucleotides: TGTGCCAGCGTCCCGGGAACGAACACCGGGGAGCTGTTTTTT. It translates to CASVPGTNTGELFF.

The chain employs TRBV4-2 and TRBJ2-5, with 10 bases fitting TRBD1. This CDR3 spans 13 amino acids. Trimming removed 4 bases from V and 11 bases from J; junction bases left unmatched: 7. The V gene's germline CDR1 is LGHNA and CDR2 YNFKEQ. The DNA for the CDR3 is TGTGCCAGCAGCCGACAGGGGGCACGGGAGCAGTACTTC. Translated, it gives CASSRQGAREQYF.

The chain recombines TRBV11-3 with TRBJ1-5; 7 bases are shared with TRBD1. Germline trimming cut 6 bases from V and 0 bases from J; bases unmatched to any gene: 11. Germline CDR1 reads SGHNT; CDR2 reads YENEEA. CDR3 size: 17 residues. Here the CDR3 DNA reads TGTGCCAGCAGGATATGGGACAGCGACTATAGCAATCAGCCCCAGCATTTT. Translated, it gives CASRIWDSDYSNQPQHF.

The J gene is TRBJ2-7, the V gene TRBV28; weak D call: TRBD2 (6 bases). Germline assignment: CDR1 MDHEN and CDR2 SYDVKM. The CDR3 runs to 15 residues. V dropped 2 bases and J dropped 3 bases, with 14 bases sitting between them. In DNA form, the CDR3 reads TGTGCCAGCAGTTTAATTGGTTCGGGGGTCTACGAGCAGTACTTC. Its protein is CASSLIGSGVYEQYF.